The present T cell receptor beta chain was sequenced within a study of blood T cell repertoires in COVID-19. Study-level background: Sites in the United States, Italy and Spain provided acute and convalescent COVID-19 samples. Sources were T cells, B-cell-depleted T cells, or PBMCs; the material itself was cDNA or gDNA.

This CDR3 region has 15 residues. Germline V CDR1 and CDR2: MDHEN, SYDVKM. The trim removed 2 bases at V and 8 bases at J, leaving 9 bases unmatched. Cohort assignment relied on participant-reported clinical history. The protocol was immunoSEQ multiplex PCR, while the TCRdb copy is restricted to in-frame clones and leaves out a portion. The repertoire has roughly 170,000 clones, approximately 81% of them found once; the top ten carry 15% to 20%. The chain couples TRBV28 to TRBJ1-2; 9 nucleotides align to TRBD1. The TCR sequence derives from a man between 60 and 75 years old who had recovered from COVID-19. The sequenced material came from PBMCs or T cells enriched from blood (not recorded which). The CDR3 loop reads CASSLGTGGMRGYTF. The CDR3 nucleotides read TGTGCCAGCAGTTTAGGAACAGGGGGCATGAGGGGCTACACCTTC.